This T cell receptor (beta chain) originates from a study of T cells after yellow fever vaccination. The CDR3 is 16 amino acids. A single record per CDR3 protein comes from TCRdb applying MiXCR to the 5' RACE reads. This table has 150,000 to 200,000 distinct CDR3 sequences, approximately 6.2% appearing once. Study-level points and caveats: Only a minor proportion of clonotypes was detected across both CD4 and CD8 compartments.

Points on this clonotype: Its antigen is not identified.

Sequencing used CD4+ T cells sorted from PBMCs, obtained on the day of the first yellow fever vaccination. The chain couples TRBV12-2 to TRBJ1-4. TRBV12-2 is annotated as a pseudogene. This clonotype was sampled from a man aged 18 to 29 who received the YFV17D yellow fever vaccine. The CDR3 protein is CASRLERGATNEKLFF. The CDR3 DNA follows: TGTGCAAGTCGCTTAGAGCGAGGGGCAACTAATGAAAAACTGTTTTTT.